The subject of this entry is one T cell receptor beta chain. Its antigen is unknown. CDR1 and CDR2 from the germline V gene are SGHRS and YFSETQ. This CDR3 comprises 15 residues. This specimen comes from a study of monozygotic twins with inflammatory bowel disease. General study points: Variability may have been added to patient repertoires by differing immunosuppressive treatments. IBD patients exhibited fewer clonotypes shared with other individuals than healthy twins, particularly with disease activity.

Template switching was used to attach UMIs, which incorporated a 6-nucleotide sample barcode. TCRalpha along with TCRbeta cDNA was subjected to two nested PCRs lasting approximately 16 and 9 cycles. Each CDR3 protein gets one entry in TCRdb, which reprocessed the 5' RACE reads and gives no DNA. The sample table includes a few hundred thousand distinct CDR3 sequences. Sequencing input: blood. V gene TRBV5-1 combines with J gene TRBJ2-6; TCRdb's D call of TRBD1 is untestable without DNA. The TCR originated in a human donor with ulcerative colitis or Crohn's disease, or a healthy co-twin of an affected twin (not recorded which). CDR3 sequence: CASSSQVSGANVLTF. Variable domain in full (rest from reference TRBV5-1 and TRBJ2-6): KAGVTQTPRYLIKTRGQQVTLSCSPISGHRSVSWYQQTPGQGLQFLFEYFSETQRNKGNFPGRFSGRQFSNSRSEMNVSTLELGDSALYLCASSSQVSGANVLTFGAGSRLTVL.